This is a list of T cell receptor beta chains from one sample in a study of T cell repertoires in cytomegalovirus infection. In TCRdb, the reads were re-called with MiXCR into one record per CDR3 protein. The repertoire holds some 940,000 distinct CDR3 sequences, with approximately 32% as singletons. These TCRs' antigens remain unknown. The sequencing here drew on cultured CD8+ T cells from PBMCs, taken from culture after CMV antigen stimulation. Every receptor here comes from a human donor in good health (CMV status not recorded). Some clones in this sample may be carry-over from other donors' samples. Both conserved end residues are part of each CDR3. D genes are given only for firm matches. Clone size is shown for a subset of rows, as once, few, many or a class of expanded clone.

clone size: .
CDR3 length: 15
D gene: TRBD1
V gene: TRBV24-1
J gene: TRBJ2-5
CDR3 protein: CATSDETGEQETQYF
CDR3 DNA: TGTGCCACCAGTGATGAGACAGGGGAACAAGAGACCCAGTACTTC

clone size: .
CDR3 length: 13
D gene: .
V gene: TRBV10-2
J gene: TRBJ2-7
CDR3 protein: CASSVDLYRGQYF
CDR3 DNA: TGCGCCAGCAGTGTAGATCTTTACCGGGGGCAGTACTTC

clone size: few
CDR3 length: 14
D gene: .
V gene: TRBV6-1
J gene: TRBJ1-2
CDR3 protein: CASSEDRGNYGYTF
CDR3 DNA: TGTGCCAGCAGCGAAGATCGGGGGAACTATGGCTACACCTTC

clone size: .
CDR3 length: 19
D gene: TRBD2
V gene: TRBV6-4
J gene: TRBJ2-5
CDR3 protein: CASSDSSLGTSGGQETQYF
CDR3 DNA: TGTGCCAGCAGTGACTCGAGTCTGGGGACTAGCGGGGGCCAAGAGACCCAGTACTTC

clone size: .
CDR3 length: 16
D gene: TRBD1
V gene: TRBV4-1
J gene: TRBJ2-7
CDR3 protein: CASSQEPGGTHYEQYF
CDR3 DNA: TGCGCCAGCAGCCAAGAACCAGGGGGCACACACTACGAGCAGTACTTC

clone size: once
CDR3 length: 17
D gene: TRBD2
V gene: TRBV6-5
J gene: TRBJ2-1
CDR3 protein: CASSYFSIAGGYNEQFF
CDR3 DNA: TGTGCCAGCAGTTACTTTTCTATAGCGGGGGGTTACAATGAGCAGTTCTTC

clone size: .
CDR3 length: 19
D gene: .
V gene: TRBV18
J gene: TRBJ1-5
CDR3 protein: CASSQERRGGIYGNQPQHF
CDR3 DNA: TGTGCCAGCTCACAGGAACGACGGGGGGGGATATATGGCAATCAGCCCCAGCATTTT

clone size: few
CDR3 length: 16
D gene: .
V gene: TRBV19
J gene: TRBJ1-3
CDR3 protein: CASSSRSGTAGNTIYF
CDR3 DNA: TGTGCCAGTAGTAGCCGGTCCGGGACCGCTGGAAACACCATATATTTT

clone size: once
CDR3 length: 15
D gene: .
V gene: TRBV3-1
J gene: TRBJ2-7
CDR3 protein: CASSPWLASSYEQYF
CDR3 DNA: TGTGCCAGCAGCCCCTGGTTAGCTAGCTCCTACGAGCAGTACTTC

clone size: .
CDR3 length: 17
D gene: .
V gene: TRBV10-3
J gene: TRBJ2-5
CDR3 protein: CAISEYSGTYNQETQYF
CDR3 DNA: TGTGCCATCAGTGAGTACTCGGGCACCTATAACCAAGAGACCCAGTACTTC

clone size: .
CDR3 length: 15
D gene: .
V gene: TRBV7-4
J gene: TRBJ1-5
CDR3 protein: CTSSLVGDIHQPQHF
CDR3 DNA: TGTACCAGCAGCTTAGTTGGGGACATTCATCAGCCCCAGCATTTT

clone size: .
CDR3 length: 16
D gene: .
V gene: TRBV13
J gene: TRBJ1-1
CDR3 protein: CASSLGQGIRGTEAFF
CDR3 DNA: TGTGCCAGCAGCTTGGGTCAGGGGATACGAGGAACTGAAGCTTTCTTT

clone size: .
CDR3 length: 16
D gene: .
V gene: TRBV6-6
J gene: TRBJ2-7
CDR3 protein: CANRRLPTSANDEQYF
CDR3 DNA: TGTGCCAACAGGAGGCTACCGACCTCGGCTAATGACGAGCAGTACTTC

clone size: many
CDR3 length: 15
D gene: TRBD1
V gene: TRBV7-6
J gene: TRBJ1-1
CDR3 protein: CASSTGQGTNTEAFF
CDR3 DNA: TGTGCCAGCAGCACCGGACAGGGGACGAACACTGAAGCTTTCTTT

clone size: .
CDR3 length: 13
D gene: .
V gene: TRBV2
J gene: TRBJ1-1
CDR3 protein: CASIWEGWTEAFF
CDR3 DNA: TGTGCCAGCATATGGGAGGGTTGGACTGAAGCTTTCTTT

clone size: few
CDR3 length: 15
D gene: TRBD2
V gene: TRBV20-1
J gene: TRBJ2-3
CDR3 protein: CSARERLAGADTQYF
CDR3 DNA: TGCAGTGCTAGAGAACGGCTAGCGGGGGCCGATACGCAGTATTTT

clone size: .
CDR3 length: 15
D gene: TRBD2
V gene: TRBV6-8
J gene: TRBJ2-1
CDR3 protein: CASTRSTSGYNEQFF
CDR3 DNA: TGTGCCAGCACCCGATCTACTAGCGGATACAATGAGCAGTTCTTC

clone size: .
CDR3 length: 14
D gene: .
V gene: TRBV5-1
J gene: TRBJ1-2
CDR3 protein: CASSLLDWLDGYTF
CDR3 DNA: TGCGCCAGCAGCTTACTGGACTGGCTTGATGGCTACACCTTC

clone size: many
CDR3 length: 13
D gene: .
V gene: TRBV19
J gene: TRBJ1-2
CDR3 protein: CATNRGGKYGYTF
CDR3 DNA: TGTGCCACTAACCGGGGAGGTAAATATGGCTACACCTTC

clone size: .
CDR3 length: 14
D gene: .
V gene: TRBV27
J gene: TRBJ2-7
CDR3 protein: CASSAFPGTYEQYF
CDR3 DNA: TGTGCCAGCAGCGCCTTCCCCGGAACCTACGAGCAGTACTTC

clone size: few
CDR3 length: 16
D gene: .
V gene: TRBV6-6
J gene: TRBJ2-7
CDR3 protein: CASSYSPGHPTYEQYF
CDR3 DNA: TGTGCCAGCAGTTACTCCCCGGGACACCCAACCTACGAGCAGTACTTC

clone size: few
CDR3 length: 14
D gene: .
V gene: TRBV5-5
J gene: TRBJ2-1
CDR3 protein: CASSLDRKGNEQFF
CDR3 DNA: TGTGCCAGCAGCTTGGACAGGAAAGGCAATGAGCAGTTCTTC

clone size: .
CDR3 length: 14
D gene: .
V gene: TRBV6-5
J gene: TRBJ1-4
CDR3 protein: CASRLVGRNEKLFF
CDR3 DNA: TGTGCCAGCAGGCTTGTTGGACGGAATGAAAAACTGTTTTTT

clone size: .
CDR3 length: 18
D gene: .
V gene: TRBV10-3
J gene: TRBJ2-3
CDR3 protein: CAISEEGAYTSSTDTQYF
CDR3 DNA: TGTGCCATCAGTGAGGAAGGGGCTTATACATCTAGCACAGATACGCAGTATTTT

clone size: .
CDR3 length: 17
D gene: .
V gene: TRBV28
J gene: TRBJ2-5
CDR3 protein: CASSLDQPGSSQETQYF
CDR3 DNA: TGTGCCAGCAGTTTGGATCAACCGGGGTCAAGCCAAGAGACCCAGTACTTC

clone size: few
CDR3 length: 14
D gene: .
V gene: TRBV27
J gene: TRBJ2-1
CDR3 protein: CASSFSTLGNEQFF
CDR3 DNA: TGTGCCAGCAGTTTTAGCACATTAGGCAATGAGCAGTTCTTC

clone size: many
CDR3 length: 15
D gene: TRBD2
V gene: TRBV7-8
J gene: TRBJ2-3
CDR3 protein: CASFLLAGGRDTQYF
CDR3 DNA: TGTGCCAGCTTCCTCCTAGCGGGGGGGCGGGATACGCAGTATTTT

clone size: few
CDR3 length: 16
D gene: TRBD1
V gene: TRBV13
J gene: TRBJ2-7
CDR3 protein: CASSRQGVDPSYEQYF
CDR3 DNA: TGTGCCAGCAGCAGACAGGGGGTGGACCCCTCCTACGAGCAGTACTTC

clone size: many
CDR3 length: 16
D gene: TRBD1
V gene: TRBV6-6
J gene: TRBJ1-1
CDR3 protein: CASSYYLGQSNTEAFF
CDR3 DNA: TGTGCCAGCAGTTACTATCTGGGACAGAGTAACACTGAAGCTTTCTTT

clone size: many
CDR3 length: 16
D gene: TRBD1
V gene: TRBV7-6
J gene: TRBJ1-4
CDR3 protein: CASSHTGDGANEKLFF
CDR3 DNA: TGTGCCAGCAGCCACACAGGGGACGGAGCTAATGAAAAACTGTTTTTT

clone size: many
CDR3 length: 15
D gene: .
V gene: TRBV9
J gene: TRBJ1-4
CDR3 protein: CASSPGGTTNEKLFF
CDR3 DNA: TGTGCCAGCAGCCCGGGAGGCACCACTAATGAAAAACTGTTTTTT

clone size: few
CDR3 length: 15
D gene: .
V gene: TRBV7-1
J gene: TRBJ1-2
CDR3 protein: CASSMGARDRSGYTF
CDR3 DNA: TGTGCCAGCAGCATGGGTGCCAGGGACCGTAGTGGCTACACCTTC

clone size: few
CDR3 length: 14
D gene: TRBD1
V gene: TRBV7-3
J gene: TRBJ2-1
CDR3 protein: CASSLTTGGSEQFF
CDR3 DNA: TGTGCCAGCAGCTTAACCACAGGGGGGAGTGAGCAGTTCTTC

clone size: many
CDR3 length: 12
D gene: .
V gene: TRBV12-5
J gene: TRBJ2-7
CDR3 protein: CASAPREYEQYF
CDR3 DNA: TGTGCTAGTGCCCCCCGGGAGTACGAGCAGTACTTC

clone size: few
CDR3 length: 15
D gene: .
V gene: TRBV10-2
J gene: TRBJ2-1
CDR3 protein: CASSPGGGHYNEQFF
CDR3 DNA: TGCGCCAGCAGCCCTGGAGGAGGGCACTACAATGAGCAGTTCTTC

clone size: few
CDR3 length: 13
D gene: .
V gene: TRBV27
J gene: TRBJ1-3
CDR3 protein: CASRNSSGNTIYF
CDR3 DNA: TGTGCCAGCAGGAACAGCTCTGGAAACACCATATATTTT

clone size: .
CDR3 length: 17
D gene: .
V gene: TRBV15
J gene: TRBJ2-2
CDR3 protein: CATSRDLNSPNTGELFF
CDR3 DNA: TGTGCCACCAGCAGAGATCTTAACAGCCCGAACACCGGGGAGCTGTTTTTT

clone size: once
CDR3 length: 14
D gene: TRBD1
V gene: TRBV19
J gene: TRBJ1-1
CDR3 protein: CASRWDSVSAEAFF
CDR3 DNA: TGTGCCAGTAGGTGGGACAGCGTTTCGGCTGAAGCTTTCTTT

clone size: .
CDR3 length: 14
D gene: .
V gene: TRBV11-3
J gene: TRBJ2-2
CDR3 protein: CASSSMGDTGELFF
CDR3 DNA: TGTGCCAGCAGCTCCATGGGGGACACCGGGGAGCTGTTTTTT

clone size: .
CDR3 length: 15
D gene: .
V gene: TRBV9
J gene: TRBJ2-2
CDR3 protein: CASSDTGSNTGEQFF
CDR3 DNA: TGTGCCAGCAGTGATACGGGGTCTAACACCGGGGAGCAGTTTTTT

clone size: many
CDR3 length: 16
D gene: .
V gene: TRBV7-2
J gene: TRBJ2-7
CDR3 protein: CASSPNRASVRYEQYF
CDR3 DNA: TGTGCCAGCAGCCCCAACCGGGCCAGCGTTCGGTACGAGCAGTACTTC

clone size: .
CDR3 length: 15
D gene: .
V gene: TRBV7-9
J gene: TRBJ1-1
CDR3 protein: CASSTGTSRNTEAFF
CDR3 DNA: TGTGCCAGCAGCACTGGGACTTCTAGAAACACTGAAGCTTTCTTT

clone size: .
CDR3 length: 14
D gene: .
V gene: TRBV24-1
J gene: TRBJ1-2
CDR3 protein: CATSDSREDYGYTF
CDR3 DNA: TGTGCCACCAGTGATTCGAGGGAGGACTATGGCTACACCTTC

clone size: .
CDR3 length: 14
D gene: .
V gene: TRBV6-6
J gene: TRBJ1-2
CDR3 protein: CASMGGGQNYGYTF
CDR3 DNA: TGTGCCAGCATGGGTGGGGGACAAAACTATGGCTACACCTTC

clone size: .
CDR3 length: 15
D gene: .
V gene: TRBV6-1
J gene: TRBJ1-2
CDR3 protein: CASSGKTLVDYGYTF
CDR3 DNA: TGTGCCAGCAGTGGGAAGACCCTTGTAGACTATGGCTACACCTTC

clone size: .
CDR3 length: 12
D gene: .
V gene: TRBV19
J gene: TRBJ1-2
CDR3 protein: CASSIDGNGYTF
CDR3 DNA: TGTGCCAGTAGTATAGATGGAAATGGCTACACCTTC

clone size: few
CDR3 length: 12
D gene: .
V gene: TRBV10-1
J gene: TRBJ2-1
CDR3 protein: CASSDGGGEQFF
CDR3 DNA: TGCGCCAGCAGTGACGGGGGCGGTGAGCAGTTCTTC

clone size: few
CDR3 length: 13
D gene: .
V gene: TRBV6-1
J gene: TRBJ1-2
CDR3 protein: CASKKEGYYGYTF
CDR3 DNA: TGTGCCAGCAAAAAGGAGGGGTACTATGGCTACACCTTC

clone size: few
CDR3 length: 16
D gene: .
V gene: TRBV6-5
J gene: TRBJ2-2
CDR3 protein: CASSYRPGHGTGELFF
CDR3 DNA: TGTGCCAGCAGTTACCGTCCGGGCCACGGAACCGGGGAGCTGTTTTTT

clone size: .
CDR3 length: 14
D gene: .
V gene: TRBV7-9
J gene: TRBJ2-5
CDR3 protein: CASGPPGGAETQYF
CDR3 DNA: TGTGCCAGCGGTCCCCCAGGAGGCGCGGAGACCCAGTACTTC

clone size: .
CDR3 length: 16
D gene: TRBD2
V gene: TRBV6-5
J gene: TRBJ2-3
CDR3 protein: CVSSYSAGVARGTQYF
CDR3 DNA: TGTGTCAGCAGTTACTCCGCGGGGGTCGCACGGGGTACGCAGTATTTT

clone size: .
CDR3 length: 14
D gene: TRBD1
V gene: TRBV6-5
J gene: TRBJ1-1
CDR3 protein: CASSKGGMNTEAFF
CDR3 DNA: TGTGCCAGCAGCAAAGGGGGCATGAACACTGAAGCTTTCTTT

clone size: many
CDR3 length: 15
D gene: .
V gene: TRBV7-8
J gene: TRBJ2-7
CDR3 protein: CASSLASQESYEQYF
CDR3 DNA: TGTGCCAGCAGCTTAGCGAGTCAGGAATCCTACGAGCAGTACTTC

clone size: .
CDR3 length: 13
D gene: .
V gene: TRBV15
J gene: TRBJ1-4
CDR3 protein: CATSRVPGEKLFF
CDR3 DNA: TGTGCCACCAGCAGAGTCCCCGGTGAAAAACTGTTTTTT

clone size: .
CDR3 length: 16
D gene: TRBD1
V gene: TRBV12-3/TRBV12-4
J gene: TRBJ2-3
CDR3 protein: CASSPSWDRGTDTQYF
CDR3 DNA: TGTGCCAGCAGCCCGAGCTGGGACAGGGGTACCGATACGCAGTATTTT